This T cell receptor (beta chain) was recovered during a study of blood T cell repertoires in COVID-19. Data came from immunoSEQ multiplex PCR; TCRdb stores just in-frame clones and leaves some out. This sample has about 150,000 clones; 60% to 85% occur once, and the top ten carry 1.5% to 2%. The CDR3 is 16 residues long. V shed 4 bases, J shed 5 bases, and the junction held 8 bases outside the gene matches. The germline V gene encodes CDR1 SGHTA and CDR2 FQGNSA. J is TRBJ2-5 and V is TRBV7-2, with 12 bases identical to TRBD2. The clonotype was recovered from a man aged 80 or over with acute or convalescent COVID-19. Sequencing was performed on peripheral blood. In DNA form, the CDR3 reads TGTGCCAGCAGCTCTAGGACTAGCGGGGTTACGGAGACCCAGTACTTC. It yields the protein CASSSRTSGVTETQYF. Looking up the rest from reference TRBV7-2 and TRBJ2-5 gives the full variable domain: GAGVSQSPSNKVTEKGKDVELRCDPISGHTALYWYRQSLGQGLEFLIYFQGNSAPDKSGLPSDRFSAERTGGSVSTLTIQRTQQEDSAVYLCASSSRTSGVTETQYFGPGTRLLVL.